This T cell receptor beta chain was documented in a study of control samples from healthy donors and cancer patients. Method: immunoSEQ multiplex PCR; TCRdb's copy keeps in-frame clones and lacks some. Of approximately 100,000 clones listed, just over 90% are singletons. V was clipped by 4 bases and J by 1 base; unmatched bases: 9. Germline V gene lookup returns CDR1 ENHRY and CDR2 SYGVKD. CDR3 length: 16 residues. Material for sequencing was blood. The chain joins TRBV10-3 to TRBJ1-1; 7 bases agree with TRBD1. The origin of this receptor is a woman aged 18-29 years in good health. The CDR3 DNA follows: TGTGCCATCAGTGGATCACCGGGACAGTCGAACACTGAAGCTTTCTTT. Residues: CAISGSPGQSNTEAFF.